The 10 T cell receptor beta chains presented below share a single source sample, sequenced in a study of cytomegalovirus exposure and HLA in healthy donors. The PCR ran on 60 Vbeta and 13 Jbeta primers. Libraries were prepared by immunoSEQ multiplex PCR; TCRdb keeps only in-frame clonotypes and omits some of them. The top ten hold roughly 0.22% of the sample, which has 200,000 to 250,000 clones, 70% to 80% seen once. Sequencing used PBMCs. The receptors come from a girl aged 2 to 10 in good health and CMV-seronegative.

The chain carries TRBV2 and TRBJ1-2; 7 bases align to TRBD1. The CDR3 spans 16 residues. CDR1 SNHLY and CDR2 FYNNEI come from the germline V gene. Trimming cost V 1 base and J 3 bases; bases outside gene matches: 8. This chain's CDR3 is CASSEGTGTSYYGYTF. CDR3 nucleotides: TGTGCCAGCAGTGAAGGGACAGGTACTTCCTACTATGGCTACACCTTC.

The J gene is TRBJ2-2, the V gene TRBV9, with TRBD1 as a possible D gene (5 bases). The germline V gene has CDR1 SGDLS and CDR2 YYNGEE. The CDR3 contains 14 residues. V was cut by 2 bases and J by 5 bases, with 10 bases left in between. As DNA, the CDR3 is TGTGCCAGCAGCGTCGACAGTTCAACCGGGGAGCTGTTTTTT. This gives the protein CASSVDSSTGELFF.

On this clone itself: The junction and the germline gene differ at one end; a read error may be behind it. The CDR3 spells CSSSLEVQQAFYGYTF. The CDR3 DNA sequence: TGTTCCAGCAGCTTAGAAGTACAGCAAGCTTTCTATGGCTACACCTTC. This chain uses TRBV7-9 with TRBJ1-2; D ambiguous. There are 16 residues in the CDR3. Germline V lookup: CDR1 SEHNR, CDR2 FQNEAQ (reference sequence).

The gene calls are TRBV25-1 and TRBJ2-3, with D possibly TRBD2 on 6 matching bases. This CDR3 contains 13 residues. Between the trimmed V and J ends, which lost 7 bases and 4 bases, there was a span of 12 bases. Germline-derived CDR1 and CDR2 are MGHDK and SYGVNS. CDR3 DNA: TGTGCCAGCATCGGGGCGGGGCCAGATACGCAGTATTTT. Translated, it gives CASIGAGPDTQYF.

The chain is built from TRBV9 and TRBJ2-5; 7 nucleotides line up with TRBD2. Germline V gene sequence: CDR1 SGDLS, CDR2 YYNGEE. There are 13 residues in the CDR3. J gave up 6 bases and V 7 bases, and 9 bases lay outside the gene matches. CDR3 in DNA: TGTGCCAGCTCCGGGGGGACCTTGCAGACCCAGTACTTC. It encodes CASSGGTLQTQYF.

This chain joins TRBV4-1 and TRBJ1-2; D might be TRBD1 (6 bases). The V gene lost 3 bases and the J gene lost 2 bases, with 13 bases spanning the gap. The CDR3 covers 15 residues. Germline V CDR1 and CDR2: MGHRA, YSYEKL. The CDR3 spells CASSQQQGSNYGYTF. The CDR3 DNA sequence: TGCGCCAGCAGCCAGCAACAGGGCTCCAACTATGGCTACACCTTC.

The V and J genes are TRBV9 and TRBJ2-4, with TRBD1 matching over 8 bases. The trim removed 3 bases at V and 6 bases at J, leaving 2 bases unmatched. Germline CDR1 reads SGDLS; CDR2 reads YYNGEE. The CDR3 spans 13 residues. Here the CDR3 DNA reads TGTGCCAGCAGCGCGGGACAGGTAAACATTCAGTACTTC. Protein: CASSAGQVNIQYF.

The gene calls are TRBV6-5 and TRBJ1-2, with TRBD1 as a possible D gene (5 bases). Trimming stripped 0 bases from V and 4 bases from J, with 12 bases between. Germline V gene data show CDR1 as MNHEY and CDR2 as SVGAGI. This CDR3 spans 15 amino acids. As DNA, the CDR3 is TGTGCCAGCAGTTACTCGTTCCCCCAGGGCTATGGCTACACCTTC. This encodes CASSYSFPQGYGYTF.

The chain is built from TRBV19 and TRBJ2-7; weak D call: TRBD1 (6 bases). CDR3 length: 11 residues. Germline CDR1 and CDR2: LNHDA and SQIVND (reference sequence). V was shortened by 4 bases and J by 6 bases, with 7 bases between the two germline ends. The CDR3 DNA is TGTGCCAGTAGTAGGGGGCGCGAGCAGTACTTC. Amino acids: CASSRGREQYF.

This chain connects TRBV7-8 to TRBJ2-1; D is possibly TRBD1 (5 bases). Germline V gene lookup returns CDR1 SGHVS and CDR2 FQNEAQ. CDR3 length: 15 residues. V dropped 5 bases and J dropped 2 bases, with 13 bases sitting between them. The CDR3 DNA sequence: TGTGCCAGCAGCCCGAAAAGGGGCCCCTACAATGAGCAGTTCTTC. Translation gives CASSPKRGPYNEQFF.